This T cell receptor (beta chain) was captured in a study of shared clonotypes between healthy human individuals. Study-level points and caveats: Approximately 4.9% of naive CD4 clonotypes were shared across a handful of donors.

As concerns this clone: The antigen remains unidentified.

The repertoire was sequenced with immunoSEQ multiplex PCR; TCRdb's copy has only in-frame clones and lacks some. Among approximately 2.5 million clones listed, approximately 90% were seen once. This CDR3 has 17 amino acids. Germline V gives CDR1 SGHTA, CDR2 FQGTGA. After removal of 5 bases from V and 2 bases from J, the junction contained 14 bases not matched to a gene. The chain couples TRBV7-3 to TRBJ2-7; 8 bases map to TRBD1. The sequence was obtained from a young man in good health. Sequencing was performed on naive CD4+ T cells sorted from blood. Described subset: CD45RA+ positively selected. CDR3 region: CASSPGGREQGAYEQYF. The CDR3 nucleotides are TGTGCCAGCAGCCCCGGCGGTAGGGAACAGGGGGCCTACGAGCAGTACTTC. The variable domain in full, completed from reference TRBV7-3 and TRBJ2-7, reads GAGVSQTPSNKVTEKGKYVELRCDPISGHTALYWYRQSLGQGPEFLIYFQGTGAADDSGLPNDRFFAVRPEGSVSTLKIQRTERGDSAVYLCASSPGGREQGAYEQYFGPGTRLTVT.